This entry features one TCR beta chain sequence. Germline-derived CDR1 and CDR2 are LNHNV and YYDKDF (reference sequence). Trimming removed 5 bases from V and 5 bases from J, with 21 bases in between. The CDR3 consists of 16 residues. The protocol was immunoSEQ multiplex PCR, while the TCRdb copy is restricted to in-frame clones and leaves out a portion. The data contain roughly 160,000 clones, approximately 84% of them singletons. The sample is drawn from a study of blood T cell repertoires in COVID-19. The source of this sequence is a man aged 50-60 years who had recovered from COVID-19. The rearrangement joins TRBV15 to TRBJ1-2; possibly TRBD1 for D (5 bases). Sequenced: PBMCs or T cells enriched from blood (not recorded which). The CDR3, as DNA: TGTGCCACCAGCTCCCACCCCCCGGGCCAGGGATATGGCTACACCTTC. Protein product: CATSSHPPGQGYGYTF.